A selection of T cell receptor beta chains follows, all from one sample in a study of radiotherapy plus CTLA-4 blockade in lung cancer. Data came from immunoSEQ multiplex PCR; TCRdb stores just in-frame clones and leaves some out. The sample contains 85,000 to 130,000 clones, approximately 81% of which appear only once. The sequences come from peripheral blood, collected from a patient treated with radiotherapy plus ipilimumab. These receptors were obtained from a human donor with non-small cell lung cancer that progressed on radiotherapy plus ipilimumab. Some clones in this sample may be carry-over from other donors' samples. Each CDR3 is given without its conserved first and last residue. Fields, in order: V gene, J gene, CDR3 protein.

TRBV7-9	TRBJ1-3	ASSQKGVAGNTIY
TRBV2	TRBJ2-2	ASLTQAGSYPLF
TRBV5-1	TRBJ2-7	ASSYSVQGAAEQY
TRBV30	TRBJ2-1	AWSGENEQF
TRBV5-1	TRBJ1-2	ASSSGTGDYGYT
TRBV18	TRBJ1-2	ASSPNIRADYT
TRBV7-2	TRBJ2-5	ASSPLRETQY
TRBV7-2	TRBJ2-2	ASSYLGSAGGYTGELF
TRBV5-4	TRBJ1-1	ASSLESRDSTEAF
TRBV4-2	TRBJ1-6	ASSPGSIDNSPLH
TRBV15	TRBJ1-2	ATSRDAAAGGYT
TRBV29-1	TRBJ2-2	SVFGTGNTGELF
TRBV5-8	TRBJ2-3	ASSLGIRETDTQY
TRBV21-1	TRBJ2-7	ASSKTGTGKYEQY
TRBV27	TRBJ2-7	ASRPQGIESYEQY
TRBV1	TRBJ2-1	TSSQPTKRDLVSGGPSYNEQF
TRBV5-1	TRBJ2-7	ASSLVLGGYEQY
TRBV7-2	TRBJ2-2	ASSSQTGNTGELF
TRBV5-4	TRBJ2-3	ASSLGGRGGDSTDTQY
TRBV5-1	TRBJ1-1	ASSPGPAGAEAF
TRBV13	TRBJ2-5	ASSLAFLGAVRGTQY
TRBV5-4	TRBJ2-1	ASSLLAGGLNNEQF
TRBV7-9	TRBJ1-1	ASSLGFPEAF
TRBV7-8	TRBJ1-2	ASSLNTGYGYT
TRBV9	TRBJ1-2	ASSLTGVGYGYT
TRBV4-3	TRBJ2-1	ASSQMEGANYNEQF
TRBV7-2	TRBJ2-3	ASSLVATGGSDTQY
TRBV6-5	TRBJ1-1	ASSGQENTEAF
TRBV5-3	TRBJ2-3	ARSLDRDTQY
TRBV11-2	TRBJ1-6	ASSFDGINTPLH
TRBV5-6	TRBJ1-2	ASSLGGGYT
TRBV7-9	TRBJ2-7	ASSLVQARPYEQY
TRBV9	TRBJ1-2	ASSVDGTGLLGYT
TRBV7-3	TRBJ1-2	ASSLGTGGHGYT
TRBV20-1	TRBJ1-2	SALRGDGYT
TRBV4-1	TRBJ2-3	ASSPYGGGGDTQY
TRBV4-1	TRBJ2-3	ASSQVQGRWDTQY
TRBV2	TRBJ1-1	ASSERAEAF
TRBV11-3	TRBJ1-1	ASSSTVNTEAF
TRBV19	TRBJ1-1	ASSMGRRTGGAF
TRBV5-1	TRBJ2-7	ASSSQGAAGYYEQY
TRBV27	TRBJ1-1	ASNPGGGVSEAF
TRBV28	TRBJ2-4	ASAGANKNIQY
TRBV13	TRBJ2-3	ASSGVADTQY
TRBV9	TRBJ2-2	ASSVARAGTGELF
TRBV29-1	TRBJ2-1	SVVGAPGQGANEQF